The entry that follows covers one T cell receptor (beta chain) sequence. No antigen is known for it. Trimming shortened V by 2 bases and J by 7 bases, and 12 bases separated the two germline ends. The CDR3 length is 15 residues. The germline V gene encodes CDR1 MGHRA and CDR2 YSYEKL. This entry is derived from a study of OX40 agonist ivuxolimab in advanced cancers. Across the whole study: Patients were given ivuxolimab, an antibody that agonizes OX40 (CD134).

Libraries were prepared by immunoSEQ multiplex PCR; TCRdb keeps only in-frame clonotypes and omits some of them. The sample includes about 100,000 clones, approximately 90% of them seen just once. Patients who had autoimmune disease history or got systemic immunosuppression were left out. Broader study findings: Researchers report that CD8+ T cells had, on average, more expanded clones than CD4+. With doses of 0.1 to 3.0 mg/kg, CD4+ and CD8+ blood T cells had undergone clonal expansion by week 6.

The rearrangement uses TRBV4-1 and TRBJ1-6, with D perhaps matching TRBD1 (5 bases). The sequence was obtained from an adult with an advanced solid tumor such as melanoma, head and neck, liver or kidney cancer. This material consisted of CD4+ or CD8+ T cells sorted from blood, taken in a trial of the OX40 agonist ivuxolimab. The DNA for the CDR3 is TGCGCCAGCAGCCAACAAGCGGGGGAGAATTCACCCCTCCACTTT. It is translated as CASSQQAGENSPLHF.